The 19 T cell receptor beta chains below were found in one sample sequenced in a study of cytomegalovirus exposure and HLA in healthy donors. The PCR was carried out with 60 Vbeta primers and 13 Jbeta primers. Clones were sequenced by immunoSEQ multiplex PCR, and TCRdb holds only the in-frame ones, with some missing. Among just under 250,000 clones, 82% were seen once, and the ten largest hold roughly 5%. The sample consisted of PBMCs. Receptors were obtained from a woman in her thirties or forties in good health and CMV-seropositive.

A word on this clone: Within the sample, other DNA sequences also encode this same CDR3. The V gene is TRBV30, the J gene TRBJ1-2, with a possible D match to TRBD1 (5 bases). Trimming took off 0 bases at V and 3 bases at J, with 8 bases between the two ends. The CDR3 totals 13 residues. Germline CDR1 is GTSNPN and CDR2 is SVGIG (reference sequence). In DNA form, the CDR3 reads TGTGCCTGGAGTGTATCCAGGGACTATGGCTACACCTTC. It codes for CAWSVSRDYGYTF.

The CDR3 protein is CASSPFGGGPGNEQFF. CDR3 DNA: TGCGCCAGCAGCCCCTTTGGGGGAGGGCCGGGCAATGAGCAGTTCTTC. The rearrangement joins TRBV4-1 to TRBJ2-1, with 7 bases aligning to TRBD2. In germline, CDR1 is MGHRA, CDR2 YSYEKL. The ends lost 4 bases at V and 6 bases at J; junction bases unmatched: 12. There are 16 residues in the CDR3.

The chain employs TRBV5-6 and TRBJ2-1; TRBD2 is a possible D gene (5 bases). CDR1 and CDR2 from the germline V gene are SGHDT and YYEEEE. The V and J ends lost 4 bases and 6 bases respectively, with 8 bases between them. The CDR3 spans 12 residues. CDR3 in DNA: TGTGCCAGCAGCATAAGCGGCAATGAGCAGTTCTTC. Translated, it gives CASSISGNEQFF. The entire variable domain, with the rest obtained from reference TRBV5-6 and TRBJ2-1, is as follows: DAGVTQSPTHLIKTRGQQVTLRCSPKSGHDTVSWYQQALGQGPQFIFQYYEEEERQRGNFPDRFSGHQFPNYSSELNVNALLLGDSALYLCASSISGNEQFFGPGTRLTVL.

The chain uses TRBV7-9 and TRBJ1-4; 11 nucleotides agree with TRBD1. The CDR3 loop spans 18 amino acids. Germline CDR1 and CDR2: SEHNR and FQNEAQ (reference sequence). With V trimmed by 5 bases and J by 4 bases, 12 bases remained unmatched. The CDR3 region is CASSMGQGVGRLNEKLFF. DNA for the CDR3: TGTGCCAGCAGCATGGGACAGGGGGTTGGACGACTTAATGAAAAACTGTTTTTT.

V gene TRBV15 combines with J gene TRBJ1-3; TRBD1 is a possible D gene (5 bases). V shed 4 bases and J shed 1 base, with 8 bases lying between them. CDR1 is LNHNV and CDR2 is YYDKDF in the germline V gene (reference sequence). The CDR3 has 14 residues. CDR3 residues: CATSTRTSGNTIYF. DNA for the CDR3: TGTGCCACCAGCACCCGGACATCTGGAAACACCATATATTTT.

This clone showed up just a few times. The chain carries TRBV5-1 and TRBJ2-1; TRBD2 matches 11 bases. This CDR3 is built from 17 residues. Trimming took 3 bases from V and 0 from J; bases not matched to a gene: 5. Per the germline V gene, CDR1 is SGHRS and CDR2 is YFSETQ. Written as DNA, the CDR3 is TGCGCCAGCAGCTGGACAACTAGCGGGGGCTCCTACAATGAGCAGTTCTTC. Encoded protein: CASSWTTSGGSYNEQFF.

CDR3 sequence: CASSRSGGPSEQYF. In DNA, the CDR3 is TGTGCCAGCAGCAGAAGCGGCGGTCCGTCCGAGCAGTACTTC. V and J are TRBV11-2 and TRBJ2-7; D might be TRBD2 (5 bases). Germline-derived CDR1 and CDR2 are SGHAT and FQNNGV. Trimming left V 5 bases short and J 6 bases short, with 17 bases between. The CDR3 contains 14 residues.

This clone was detected once. The DNA for the CDR3 is TGTGCCAGCAACGGACAGGGAGCCGGGCAGGGTGAAGCTTTCTTT. Residues: CASNGQGAGQGEAFF. This chain connects TRBV6-5 to TRBJ1-1, with 8 bases identical to TRBD1. Germline lookup yields CDR1 MNHEY and CDR2 SVGAGI. Trimming at V came to 7 bases and at J to 7 bases, leaving 14 bases not matched to a gene. The CDR3 loop spans 15 amino acids.

The gene calls are TRBV9 and TRBJ2-7, with TRBD1 matching over 8 bases. The trim removed 3 bases at V and 1 base at J, leaving 0 bases unmatched. CDR3 size: 13 residues. Germline lookup yields CDR1 SGDLS and CDR2 YYNGEE. DNA for the CDR3: TGTGCCAGCAGCGGGGACAGGTCCTACGAGCAGTACTTC. Encoded protein: CASSGDRSYEQYF.

The chain carries TRBV9 and TRBJ2-2, with 10 bases fitting TRBD2. This CDR3 spans 16 amino acids. Germline CDR1 SGDLS, CDR2 YYNGEE. J lost 12 bases, V lost 0 bases, and 11 bases had no gene match. CDR3 sequence (DNA): TGTGCCAGCAGCGTAGGGGGTAGCGGGGGGCCCCTGAAGCTGTTTTTT. Translated, it gives CASSVGGSGGPLKLFF.

Only one count was recorded for this clone. The CDR3 spells CASVRLPALYNEQFF. The CDR3 DNA is TGTGCTAGTGTCAGACTTCCCGCCTTATACAATGAGCAGTTCTTC. The rearrangement links TRBV12-5 to TRBJ2-1; no firm D call. The CDR3 runs 15 residues. Trimming cost V 7 bases and J 4 bases, with 17 bases left between them. Germline CDR1 LGHNT, CDR2 FRNRAP.

V is TRBV5-1 and J is TRBJ1-2; TRBD1 matches 9 bases. V dropped 4 bases and J dropped 5; count of bases not matched to a gene: 6. Germline V gene sequence: CDR1 SGHRS, CDR2 YFSETQ. This CDR3 spans 14 amino acids. This CDR3 reads CASSNRTGAYGYTF. The CDR3 DNA follows: TGCGCCAGCAGCAATAGGACAGGGGCGTATGGCTACACCTTC.

This clone was picked up one time. The chain couples TRBV14 to TRBJ2-2; 9 bases map to TRBD2. The CDR3 sequence is 16 residues long. Germline values: CDR1 SGHDN, CDR2 FVKESK. J was trimmed by 4 bases and V by 1 base; bases with no gene match: 4. The CDR3 coding sequence is TGTGCCAGCAGCCAAGGGCTAGCGGGACCCACCGGGGAGCTGTTTTTT. This gives the protein CASSQGLAGPTGELFF.

This chain uses TRBV9 with TRBJ2-3, with 11 nucleotides matching TRBD2. The CDR3 is 19 amino acids. Unmatched junction bases numbered 9, after V lost 0 bases and J lost 0 bases. Germline CDR1 is SGDLS and CDR2 is YYNGEE. The CDR3 nucleotides are TGTGCCAGCAGCGTAGCGATCGGACTAGCGGGCGAGAGCACAGATACGCAGTATTTT. Amino acids: CASSVAIGLAGESTDTQYF.

J is TRBJ2-1 and V is TRBV13, with D possibly being TRBD2 (5 bases). Per germline, CDR1 PRHDT and CDR2 FYEKMQ (reference sequence). The CDR3 is 13 amino acids. V lost 5 bases and J 8 bases, leaving 13 bases between the germline ends. The CDR3 sequence: CASSPGLGDEQFF. For the CDR3, the DNA is TGTGCCAGCAGCCCCGGCCTCGGGGATGAGCAGTTCTTC.

This clone was seen a single time. The genes are TRBV7-9 and TRBJ1-1; perhaps TRBD1 as D (6 bases). This CDR3 is built from 15 residues. V shed 4 bases and J shed 6 bases, with 18 bases lying between them. Per germline, CDR1 SEHNR and CDR2 FQNEAQ (reference sequence). CDR3 residues: CASSSRQDVLAEAFF. Written as DNA, the CDR3 is TGTGCCAGCAGCTCGAGACAGGACGTCCTTGCTGAAGCTTTCTTT.

Written as DNA, the CDR3 is TGTGCCAGCAGGGGACAGATGAACACTGAAGCTTTCTTT. This gives the protein CASRGQMNTEAFF. The V call is TRBV2, the J call TRBJ1-1; TRBD1 agrees at 7 bases. Germline V lookup: CDR1 SNHLY, CDR2 FYNNEI. The CDR3 is 13 amino acids. The V gene end was trimmed by 6 bases and the J gene end by 0 bases; junction bases not matched to a gene: 1.

The rearrangement uses TRBV9 and TRBJ2-1; the match to TRBD2 covers 11 bases. The trim removed 3 bases at V and 5 bases at J, leaving 7 bases unmatched. Germline assignment: CDR1 SGDLS and CDR2 YYNGEE. The CDR3 is 16 amino acids. The CDR3 DNA reads as TGTGCCAGCAGCGCGGGAGGGACTAGCGGCAACAATGAGCAGTTCTTC. This translates into CASSAGGTSGNNEQFF.

The CDR3 DNA reads as TGCAGCGTTCAAGCCCCACCGGGGAGTGGCTATGGCTACACCTTC. Its translation is CSVQAPPGSGYGYTF. The chain combines TRBV29-1 with TRBJ1-2; D call uncertain. Germline CDR1 reads SQVTM; CDR2 reads ANQGSEA. V shed 5 bases and J shed 4 bases, with 20 bases lying between them. The CDR3 is 15 amino acids.